This note documents a single TCR beta chain sequence. The CDR3 extends over 14 amino acids. V lost 5 bases to trimming and J lost 9 bases, with 16 bases between them. Germline values: CDR1 KGHDR, CDR2 SFDVKD. Study processing details: Nucleated cell counts were estimated from reference gene primer amplification. The data were produced by immunoSEQ multiplex PCR, yet TCRdb's version contains in-frame clones alone and is incomplete. The DNA was the basis for D and trimming; V, J and clone size are from that table. The sample holds some 190,000 clones; around 85% are singletons and the top ten take 15% to 20%. This entry comes from a study of blood T cell repertoires in COVID-19. While infection was still active, Seattle patients were enrolled and then followed longitudinally.

Sequences were obtained from peripheral blood. V and J are TRBV24-1 and TRBJ2-1, with D tentatively TRBD1 (5 bases). The clonotype originates from a person aged 70 to 85 with COVID-19, enrolled during active disease. CDR3 amino acids: CATSVQGSFSEQFF. The CDR3 coding sequence is TGTGCCACCAGTGTTCAGGGAAGTTTCAGTGAGCAGTTCTTC.